This T cell receptor (beta chain) came from a study of CD8 T cells in ankylosing spondylitis. TCRdb re-called the 5' RACE reads through MiXCR, storing one row per CDR3 protein. The data show 110,000 to 150,000 distinct CDR3 sequences, roughly 7.7% seen once. Per the germline V gene, CDR1 is GTSNPN and CDR2 is SVGIG (reference sequence). J lost 5 bases, V lost 3 bases, and 6 bases had no gene match. The CDR3 runs to 14 residues. Source material: synovial fluid, either unsorted or a sorted T cell fraction (not recorded which). This rearrangement joins TRBV30 to TRBJ2-5; 10 nucleotides line up with TRBD1. The source is a male donor with ankylosing spondylitis. The CDR3 DNA reads as TGTGCCTGGAGGACAGGGGGCTCTCTGGAGACCCAGTACTTC. Residues: CAWRTGGSLETQYF.